A selection of T cell receptor beta chains follows, all from one sample in a study of PD-1 blockade in classical Hodgkin lymphoma. The protocol was immunoSEQ multiplex PCR, while the TCRdb copy is restricted to in-frame clones and leaves out a portion. The table has about 24,000 clones, 65% to 90% seen once; the top ten hold around 20%. The specimen was peripheral blood mononuclear cells (PBMCs), collected before the second cycle of nivolumab. These receptors were taken from a human donor with classical Hodgkin lymphoma. Each CDR3 is given with its conserved first and last residue. Each record gives: D gene, clone size, J gene, V gene, CDR3 DNA, CDR3 protein. D genes are given only for firm matches. Size values are once, few and many counts, or a class for expanded clones, and some rows have none.

>-|once|TRBJ2-3|TRBV19
TGTGCCAGTAGAGGTGCAGGATCAAGAGTAGATACGCAGTATTTT
CASRGAGSRVDTQYF
>-|-|TRBJ1-4|TRBV11-2
TGTGCCAGCAGCTTAGGGGGGACCCCTAGGGGTGAAAAACTGTTTTTT
CASSLGGTPRGEKLFF
>TRBD1|once|TRBJ1-1|TRBV7-9
TGTGCCAGCAGCTTAGCTGCAGGGGGTAACACTGAAGCTTTCTTT
CASSLAAGGNTEAFF
>-|few|TRBJ1-1|TRBV30
TGTGCCTGGAGTCTTGAGGTTACGAACACTGAAGCTTTCTTT
CAWSLEVTNTEAFF
>TRBD2|-|TRBJ2-1|TRBV30
TGTGCCTGGAGCTCCGGGACTAGCGGGGGGATCTTTGGTCAGTTCTTC
CAWSSGTSGGIFGQFF
>-|few|TRBJ2-7|TRBV27
TGTGCCAGCAGTTTTTCCAGCGGGCGCTGGGAGCAGTACTTC
CASSFSSGRWEQYF
>-|once|TRBJ2-3|TRBV7-7
TGTGCTAGCAGCTCCGGTAGGGTAGGGGGGGACACAGATACGCAGTATTTT
CASSSGRVGGDTDTQYF
>TRBD2|once|TRBJ2-7|TRBV28
TGTGCCAGCAGTATCCCTAGCGGGAGAAGTTCCTACGAGCAGTACTTC
CASSIPSGRSSYEQYF
>-|-|TRBJ1-5|TRBV27
TGTGCCAGCAGTTTAGGGTCCCCGAGGGATCAGCCCCAGCATTTT
CASSLGSPRDQPQHF
>TRBD1|-|TRBJ1-6|TRBV5-1
TGCGCCAGCGCTCCGAGGGACAGGGGTAATTCACCCCTCCACTTT
CASAPRDRGNSPLHF
>-|-|TRBJ2-3|TRBV10-2
TGCGCCAGCAGTGAGTCTACCCACACAGATACGCAGTATTTT
CASSESTHTDTQYF
>-|-|TRBJ1-3|TRBV7-2
TGTGCCAGCAGCTTAGTAGGTACCACTGGAAACACCATATATTTT
CASSLVGTTGNTIYF
>-|-|TRBJ1-3|TRBV19
TGTGCCAGTAGTCCGGGGTGGGGCGACTCTGGAAACACCATATATTTT
CASSPGWGDSGNTIYF
>TRBD1|-|TRBJ2-1|TRBV2
TGTGCCAGCAGTGTGGGACAGGGAAGGGTTCCGAATGAGCAGTTCTTC
CASSVGQGRVPNEQFF
>-|-|TRBJ1-4|TRBV30
TGTGCCTGGAGTGTACACAGCAATGAAAAACTGTTTTTT
CAWSVHSNEKLFF
>-|-|TRBJ1-1|TRBV6-5
TGTGCCAGCAGTTACTCGGACCGGACTGAAGCTTTCTTT
CASSYSDRTEAFF